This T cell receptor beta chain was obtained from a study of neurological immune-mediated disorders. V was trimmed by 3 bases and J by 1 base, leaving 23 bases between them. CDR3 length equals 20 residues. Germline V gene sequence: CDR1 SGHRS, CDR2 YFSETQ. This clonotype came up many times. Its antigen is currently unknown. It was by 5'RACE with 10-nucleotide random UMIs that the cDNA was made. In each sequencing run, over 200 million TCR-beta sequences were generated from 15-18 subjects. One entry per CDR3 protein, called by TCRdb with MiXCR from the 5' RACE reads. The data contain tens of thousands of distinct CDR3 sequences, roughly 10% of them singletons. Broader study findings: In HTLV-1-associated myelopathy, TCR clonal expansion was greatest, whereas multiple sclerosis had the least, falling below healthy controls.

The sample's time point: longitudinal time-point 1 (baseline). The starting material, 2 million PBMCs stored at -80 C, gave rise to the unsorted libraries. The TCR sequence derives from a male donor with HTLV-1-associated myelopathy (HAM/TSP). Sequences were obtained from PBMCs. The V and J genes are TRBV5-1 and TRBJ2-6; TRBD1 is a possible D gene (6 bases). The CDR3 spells CASSSPRTATSSSGANVLTF. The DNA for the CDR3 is TGCGCCAGCAGCTCACCACGGACAGCAACCTCCTCTTCTGGGGCCAACGTCCTGACTTTC. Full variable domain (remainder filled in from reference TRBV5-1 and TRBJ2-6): KAGVTQTPRYLIKTRGQQVTLSCSPISGHRSVSWYQQTPGQGLQFLFEYFSETQRNKGNFPGRFSGRQFSNSRSEMNVSTLELGDSALYLCASSSPRTATSSSGANVLTFGAGSRLTVL.